This T cell receptor (beta chain) was captured by sequencing in a study of T cell repertoires in cytomegalovirus infection. Study details: It was the public TCR beta signatures that indicated both CMV infection and matching HLA type. Study outcomes and limitations: Dominating the ex vivo response were HLA-C-restricted CMV-specific TCR beta clonotypes.

One entry per CDR3 protein results from TCRdb running MiXCR on the reads. Seen here are some 300,000 distinct CDR3 sequences, about 17% observed once, and the top ten hold more than 10%. Ten or more counts support this clonotype. Its antigen is unknown. In germline, CDR1 is MDHEN, CDR2 SYDVKM. CDR3 length: 14 residues. The germline V and J ends were trimmed by 7 bases and 0 bases, with 10 bases remaining between them. The clonotype originates from a human donor in good health (CMV status not recorded). Some clones in this sample may be carry-over from other donors' samples. The V call is TRBV28, the J call TRBJ1-5; D not resolved. What was sequenced was PBMCs. The CDR3 reads CASNFQVSNQPQHF. CDR3 DNA sequence: TGTGCCAGCAATTTCCAAGTTAGCAATCAGCCCCAGCATTTT.